This paragraph reports one TCR beta chain. The germline gives CDR1 MNHEY, CDR2 SVGAGI. The CDR3 is 13 amino acids. Trimming removed 0 bases at V and 7 bases at J, with 9 bases between. This record belongs to a study of technical replicates of blood from a handful of donors. Only in-frame clones appear in the TCRdb table, and some are missing; sequencing was by immunoSEQ multiplex PCR. Of 78,000 or so clones listed, 75% to 95% are singletons. Specimen: T cells isolated from PBMCs. The TCR originated in a human donor in good health. Some clones in this sample may be carry-over from other donors' samples. The chain uses TRBV6-5 and TRBJ1-2; a possible D gene is TRBD1 (5 bases). The CDR3 coding sequence is TGTGCCAGCAGTTACTCAGGGGTATCTGGCTACACCTTC. It codes for CASSYSGVSGYTF.